Listed below are T cell receptor beta chains from one sample, sequenced in a study of CD8 T cells in Susac syndrome. TCRdb passed the immunoSEQ multiplex PCR reads through MiXCR, listing each CDR3 protein once. Of 100,000 or so distinct CDR3 sequences listed, roughly 94% were seen once; the top ten hold about 0.3%. Specimen: CD4+ T cells from PBMCs. These receptors were obtained from a human donor with Susac syndrome. Each CDR3 is given with its conserved first and last residue. The D gene is left open where the match is weak. Some rows mark clone size as missing; the rest say once, few, many or name a class of expanded clone.

TRBV20-1,-,-,TRBJ1-4,CSARETGNEKLFF,TGCAGTGCTAGGGAGACAGGAAATGAAAAACTGTTTTTT
TRBV29-1,TRBD1,-,TRBJ2-7,CSVEHGRGSVEQYF,TGCAGCGTTGAACACGGCAGGGGGTCCGTCGAGCAGTACTTC
TRBV20-1,TRBD1,-,TRBJ2-7,CSARRQGSSSYEQYF,TGCAGTGCCAGGCGACAGGGGTCTTCCTCCTACGAGCAGTACTTC
TRBV12-3/TRBV12-4,TRBD1,-,TRBJ1-2,CATTDRVTYGYTF,TGTGCCACTACGGACAGGGTGACTTATGGCTACACCTTC
TRBV2,-,-,TRBJ1-5,CASSRDPWANQPQHF,TGTGCCAGCAGTCGGGACCCATGGGCTAATCAGCCCCAGCATTTT
TRBV20-1,TRBD1,-,TRBJ2-7,CSASTTGGRTYEQYF,TGCAGTGCATCCACAACAGGGGGGCGCACCTACGAGCAGTACTTC
TRBV7-9,TRBD2,-,TRBJ2-3,CASSLARGLGDTQYF,TGTGCCAGCAGCTTAGCGCGGGGGTTGGGAGATACGCAGTATTTT
TRBV29-1,-,-,TRBJ1-3,CSVAGASSSGNTIYF,TGCAGCGTTGCGGGGGCCTCGAGCTCTGGAAACACCATATATTTT
TRBV5-1,-,-,TRBJ2-3,CASSRTGTFTDTQYF,TGCGCCAGCAGCCGGACCGGGACTTTCACAGATACGCAGTATTTT
TRBV14,-,-,TRBJ2-7,CASSQVAGFYEQYF,TGTGCCAGCAGCCAAGTTGCCGGGTTTTACGAGCAGTACTTC
TRBV4-1,-,-,TRBJ2-7,CASSQDSTVQYF,TGCGCCAGCAGCCAAGATAGCACGGTGCAGTACTTC
TRBV15,TRBD2,-,TRBJ2-1,CATSRVAPIAGALNEQFF,TGTGCCACCAGCAGAGTTGCCCCCATAGCGGGGGCCCTCAATGAGCAGTTCTTC
TRBV20-1,-,few,TRBJ2-7,CSARGPGTDYEQYF,TGCAGTGCTAGAGGACCAGGAACGGACTACGAGCAGTACTTC
TRBV12-3/TRBV12-4,-,-,TRBJ2-3,CASSFLDTQYF,TGTGCCAGCAGTTTTTTGGATACGCAGTATTTT
TRBV6-1,-,once,TRBJ2-5,CASAGPEETQYF,TGTGCCAGTGCAGGGCCAGAGGAGACCCAGTACTTC
TRBV3-1,-,-,TRBJ1-2,CASSQDTLGAANYGYTF,TGTGCCAGCAGCCAAGATACGTTAGGCGCTGCTAACTATGGCTACACCTTC
TRBV7-2,-,-,TRBJ2-6,CASSLWTSGANVLTF,TGTGCCAGCAGCTTATGGACGTCTGGGGCCAACGTCCTGACTTTC
TRBV25-1,-,-,TRBJ1-2,CASSEGGGQTYGYTF,TGTGCCAGCAGTGAAGGTGGAGGGCAGACCTATGGCTACACCTTC
TRBV20-1,TRBD1,-,TRBJ1-2,CSARRDRANGYTF,TGCAGTGCTAGAAGGGACAGGGCCAATGGCTACACCTTC
TRBV19,-,-,TRBJ1-5,CASTPGSHQPQHF,TGTGCCAGTACCCCAGGGAGCCATCAGCCCCAGCATTTT
TRBV3-1,-,-,TRBJ2-7,CASSQAPGVTSYEQYF,TGTGCCAGCAGCCAAGCGCCGGGGGTTACATCCTACGAGCAGTACTTC
TRBV18,TRBD2,-,TRBJ2-7,CASSPKGSGGSYEQYF,TGTGCCAGCTCCCCGAAGGGTAGCGGGGGATCCTACGAGCAGTACTTC
TRBV14,-,-,TRBJ2-1,CASSQGAGARGEQFF,TGTGCCAGCAGCCAAGGTGCGGGGGCTCGAGGTGAGCAGTTCTTC
TRBV20-1,-,-,TRBJ1-2,CSAAPPGTYGYTF,TGCAGTGCTGCCCCCCCGGGAACTTATGGCTACACCTTC
TRBV28,-,once,TRBJ1-6,CASSSIDRSDSPLHF,TGTGCCAGCAGTTCAATCGACAGGTCTGATTCACCCCTCCACTTT
TRBV20-1,-,-,TRBJ2-1,CSAEGRGPYNEQFF,TGCAGTGCTGAGGGGCGGGGGCCCTACAATGAGCAGTTCTTC
TRBV25-1,-,-,TRBJ1-4,CASSESMGGESLRLFF,TGTGCCAGCAGTGAATCGATGGGGGGAGAGAGCCTTAGACTGTTTTTT
TRBV12-3/TRBV12-4,-,-,TRBJ1-6,CASSLRGTGSPLHF,TGTGCCAGCAGTTTAAGGGGGACGGGTTCACCCCTCCACTTT
TRBV29-1,-,-,TRBJ1-1,CSVVWTEAFF,TGCAGCGTTGTCTGGACTGAAGCTTTCTTT
TRBV15,TRBD1,once,TRBJ2-1,CATTRQGLYNEQFF,TGTGCCACCACTAGACAGGGCCTATACAATGAGCAGTTCTTC
TRBV2,-,-,TRBJ2-1,CASSYSGEQFF,TGTGCCAGCAGTTATAGCGGAGAGCAGTTCTTC
TRBV20-1,-,-,TRBJ1-2,CSATSGDRNYGYTF,TGCAGTGCTACCTCGGGAGACAGAAACTATGGCTACACCTTC
TRBV25-1,-,-,TRBJ2-7,CASSPSDSSYEQYF,TGTGCCAGCAGTCCCTCGGACAGTTCCTACGAGCAGTACTTC
TRBV20-1,TRBD1,-,TRBJ2-1,CSASWDRGRNEQFF,TGCAGTGCTAGCTGGGACAGGGGGCGAAATGAGCAGTTCTTC
TRBV30,TRBD2,-,TRBJ2-1,CAWSRKRGPDNEQFF,TGTGCCTGGAGCCGAAAGCGGGGGCCGGACAATGAGCAGTTCTTC
TRBV5-1,-,-,TRBJ1-2,CASSLAPRGDYGYTF,TGCGCCAGCAGCTTGGCCCCCCGGGGGGACTATGGCTACACCTTC
TRBV29-1,-,-,TRBJ2-5,CSGGTAQETQYF,TGCAGCGGCGGGACAGCCCAAGAGACCCAGTACTTC
TRBV29-1,TRBD2,-,TRBJ2-5,CSVLLAGGSETQYF,TGCAGCGTCCTCCTGGCGGGGGGGTCTGAGACCCAGTACTTC
TRBV14,-,medium-sized,TRBJ2-7,CASSPLSGEQYF,TGTGCCAGCAGCCCTCTAAGTGGCGAGCAGTACTTC
TRBV9,TRBD1,-,TRBJ1-1,CASSVAPGGEAFF,TGTGCCAGCAGCGTAGCCCCAGGGGGGGAAGCTTTCTTT
TRBV6-1,TRBD2,-,TRBJ2-7,CASSLGGGEQYF,TGTGCCAGCAGCCTCGGGGGGGGCGAGCAGTACTTC
TRBV5-6,-,-,TRBJ1-2,CASSFSGDDGYTF,TGTGCCAGCAGCTTTTCAGGGGACGATGGCTACACCTTC